This T cell receptor (beta chain) was captured in a study of T cell responses to AZD1222 COVID-19 vaccine. Whole-study findings and limits: The sample set comprised mostly white British donors with more females, and clonal diversity was possibly underestimated.

V lost 10 bases and J lost 3; bases outside the gene matches: 14. The CDR3 sequence is 15 residues long. Germline V gene lookup returns CDR1 ENHRY and CDR2 SYGVKD. Assay: immunoSEQ multiplex PCR; the TCRdb copy retains only in-frame clones and omits some. The sample includes about 120,000 clones, about 90% seen only once; the top ten take 7.5%. On this clone itself: Its antigen is undetermined.

The J gene is TRBJ1-1, the V gene TRBV10-3, with 7 bases aligning to TRBD1. This receptor was identified in an adult in good health. Sequences were derived from peripheral blood, sampled on day 0 of AZD1222 vaccination. The CDR3 DNA follows: TGTGCCACAAGCCGACAGGGTGGATTTGACACTGAAGCTTTCTTT. Translation: CATSRQGGFDTEAFF.